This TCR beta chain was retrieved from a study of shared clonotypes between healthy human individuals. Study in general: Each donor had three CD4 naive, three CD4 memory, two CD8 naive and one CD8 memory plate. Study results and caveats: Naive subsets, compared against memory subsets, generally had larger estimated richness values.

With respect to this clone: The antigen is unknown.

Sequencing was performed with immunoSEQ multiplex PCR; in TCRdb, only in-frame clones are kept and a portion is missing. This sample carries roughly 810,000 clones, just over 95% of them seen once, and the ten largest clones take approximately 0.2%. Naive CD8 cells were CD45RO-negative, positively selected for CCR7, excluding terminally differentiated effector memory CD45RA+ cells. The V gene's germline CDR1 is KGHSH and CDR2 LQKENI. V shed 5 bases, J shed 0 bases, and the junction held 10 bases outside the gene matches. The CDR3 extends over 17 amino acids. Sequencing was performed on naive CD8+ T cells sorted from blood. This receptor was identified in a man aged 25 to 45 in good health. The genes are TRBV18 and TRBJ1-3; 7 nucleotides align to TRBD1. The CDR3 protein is CASSTTDRLYSGNTIYF. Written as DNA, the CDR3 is TGTGCCAGCTCAACTACGGACAGGTTGTACTCTGGAAACACCATATATTTT. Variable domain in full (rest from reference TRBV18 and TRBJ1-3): NAGVMQNPRHLVRRRGQEARLRCSPMKGHSHVYWYRQLPEEGLKFMVYLQKENIIDESGMPKERFSAEFPKEGPSILRIQQVVRGDSAAYFCASSTTDRLYSGNTIYFGEGSWLTVV.